This entry features one T cell receptor beta chain sequence. V was shortened by 3 bases and J by 7 bases, with 20 bases between the two germline ends. The CDR3 sequence is 16 residues long. Per germline, CDR1 MNHNS and CDR2 SASEGT. The study ran the assay at deep level. Produced via immunoSEQ multiplex PCR; TCRdb's table is partial and in-frame only. The table records 2,100,000 or so clones, approximately 96% of them present only once. This sample was included in a study of shared clonotypes between healthy human individuals. The J gene is TRBJ2-3, the V gene TRBV6-1, with a possible D match to TRBD2 (6 bases). Sequencing used naive CD4+ T cells sorted from blood. As for subset: CD45RA+ positively selected. The source of this sequence is a man between 18 and 35 years old in good health. CDR3 protein: CASSDLILTSGYTQYF. CDR3 DNA: TGTGCCAGCAGTGATCTTATCTTGACAAGCGGGTATACGCAGTATTTT.